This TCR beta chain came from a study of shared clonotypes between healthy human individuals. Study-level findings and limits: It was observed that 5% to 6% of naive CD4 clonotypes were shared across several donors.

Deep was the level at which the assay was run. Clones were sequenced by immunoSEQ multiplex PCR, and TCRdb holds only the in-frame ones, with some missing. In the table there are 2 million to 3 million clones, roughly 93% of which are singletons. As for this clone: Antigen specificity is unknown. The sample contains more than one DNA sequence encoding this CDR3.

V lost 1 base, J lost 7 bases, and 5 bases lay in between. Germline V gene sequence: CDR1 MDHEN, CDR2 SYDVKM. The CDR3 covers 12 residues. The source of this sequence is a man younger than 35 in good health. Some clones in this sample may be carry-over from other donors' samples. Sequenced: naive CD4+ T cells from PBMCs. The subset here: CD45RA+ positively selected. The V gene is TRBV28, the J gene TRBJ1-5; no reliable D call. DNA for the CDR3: TGTGCCAGCAGTTTATTGAACCAGCCCCAGCATTTT. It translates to CASSLLNQPQHF.